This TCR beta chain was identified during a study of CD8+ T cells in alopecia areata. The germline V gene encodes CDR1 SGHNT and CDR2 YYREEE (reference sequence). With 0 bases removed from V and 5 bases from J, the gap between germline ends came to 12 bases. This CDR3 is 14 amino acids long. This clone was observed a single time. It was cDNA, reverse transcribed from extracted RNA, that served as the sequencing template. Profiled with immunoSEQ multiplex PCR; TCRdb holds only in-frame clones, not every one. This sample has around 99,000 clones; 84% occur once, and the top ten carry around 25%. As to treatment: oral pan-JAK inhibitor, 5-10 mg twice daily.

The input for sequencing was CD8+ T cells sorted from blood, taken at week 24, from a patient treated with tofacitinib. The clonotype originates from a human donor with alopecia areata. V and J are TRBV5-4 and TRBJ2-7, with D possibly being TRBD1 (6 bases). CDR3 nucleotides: TGTGCCAGCAGCTTGGCCGCAGGGGACCACGAGCAGTACTTC. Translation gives CASSLAAGDHEQYF.